The present TCR beta chain was sequenced within a study of graft-versus-host responses after intestinal transplantation. About the study: Recipients across the board were started on anti-thymocyte globulin induction, then kept on tacrolimus and steroids for about 3 years.

Germline V gene data show CDR1 as LGHNA and CDR2 as YSLEER. CDR3 length: 16 amino acids. Unmatched junction bases numbered 16, after V lost 2 bases and J lost 15 bases. Clones were sequenced by immunoSEQ multiplex PCR, and TCRdb holds only the in-frame ones, with some missing. In the table there are tens of thousands of clones, about 95% of which are singletons. Study-wide results and limits: Subjects displaying graft-donor T cell macrochimerism possessed elevated graft-versus-host to host-versus-graft clonal ratios inside allografts.

As for this clone: Its specificity is unknown.

The sample consisted of unstimulated CD4+ T cells sorted from spleen or lymph node cells, taken before transplant. The rearrangement links TRBV4-3 to TRBJ1-6; 7 bases are a match to TRBD1. This receptor was taken from a human donor who was the organ donor for an intestinal transplant. The CDR3 protein is CASSQMSGTEILRLHF. DNA for the CDR3: TGCGCCAGCAGCCAAATGTCCGGGACAGAGATTCTTCGCCTCCACTTT.